The present T cell receptor (beta chain) was sequenced within a study of blood T cell repertoires in COVID-19. The wider study: COVID-19 samples, acute and convalescent, were from the United States, Italy and Spain. The analysed material was cDNA or gDNA that came from T cells, B-cell-depleted T cells, or PBMCs.

How the authors handled the data: Nucleated cell counts were estimated from reference gene primer amplification. Method: immunoSEQ multiplex PCR; TCRdb's copy keeps in-frame clones and lacks some. That table supplies the V and J calls and clone size; D and trimming were determined from the DNA. This sample has some 130,000 clones, with roughly 86% found just once. Germline V lookup: CDR1 WNHNN, CDR2 SYGVQD (reference sequence). This CDR3 has 13 residues. V was pared by 3 bases and J by 4 bases, with 9 bases between. This chain uses TRBV10-1 with TRBJ1-1; unclear D gene. Sample: peripheral blood. The TCR originated in a woman in her sixties or seventies with acute or convalescent COVID-19. The CDR3 region has the DNA TGCGCCAGCAGTGATCGCGGTCCCACTGAAGCTTTCTTT. Translated: CASSDRGPTEAFF.